This T cell receptor (beta chain) was identified during a study of T cells in Graves' hyperthyroidism and ophthalmopathy. Points on this clonotype: As yet, its antigen is unknown.

Ophthalmopathy patients had Clinical Activity Score at least 3, NOSPECS grade at least 4, duration under 3 months. Template material for amplifying TCR beta CDR3 regions consisted of RNA transcripts. Researchers ran a first-round RT-PCR on the TCR CDR3 using the HTBI primer set. TCRdb processed the multiplex PCR reads anew with MiXCR; each CDR3 protein has one entry. This table has about 410,000 distinct CDR3 sequences, roughly 15% appearing once. Overall study results and limits: Most clonotypes expanded in the thyroid (above 0.001) were also present in blood.

V was cut by 5 bases and J by 2 bases, with 10 bases left in between. The CDR3 is 13 amino acids. Germline-derived CDR1 and CDR2 are DFQATT and SNEGSKA (reference sequence). The receptor was isolated from a woman younger than 45 with Graves' ophthalmopathy. Sequencing was done on a sample of blood. The chain joins TRBV20-1 to TRBJ1-3; the D is unclear. In nucleotides, the CDR3 is TGCAGTGCTCAATTGATCCCTGGAAACACCATATATTTT. It translates to CSAQLIPGNTIYF.